The T cell receptor (beta chain) under discussion was sequenced for a study of T cell clonality in common variable immunodeficiency. Ten or more counts support this clone. Control and CVID samples contributed equal amounts of genomic DNA. Sequencing was performed with immunoSEQ multiplex PCR; in TCRdb, only in-frame clones are kept and a portion is missing. Listed for the sample are under 40,000 clones, none seen a single time. This TCR was sampled from a person aged 18 to 69 in good health. The sample was peripheral blood mononuclear cells.

The CDR3 bases that were read are TGCAGTGCTACCGGGACAGCATCCTACGAG. This translates into CSATGTASYE. The whole CDR3 sequence is CSATGTASYEQYF. The rearrangement links TRBV20-1 to TRBJ2-7; TRBD1 aligns across 7 bases. The read is 3 residues too short to cover the CDR3 end, so that end is filled in from the germline J gene. Per the germline V gene, CDR1 is DFQATT and CDR2 is SNEGSKA (reference sequence). Unmatched junction bases numbered 4, after V lost 4 bases and J lost 1 base. This CDR3 is 13 amino acids long.